The clone carrying this T cell receptor beta chain came up many times. Its antigen is undetermined. This entry belongs to a study of T-cell memory formation after mild COVID-19. The overall study: In these data, TCR clusters were largely donor specific. Overall study results and limits: Second-wave clones that peaked on day 37 lacked confirmed SARS-CoV-2 specificity.

Employing constant-segment primers, 5'RACE generated TCR alpha and TCR beta cDNA libraries bearing sample barcodes and UMIs. From the 5' RACE reads, TCRdb called clonotypes with MiXCR, one entry per CDR3 protein. The repertoire has 350,000 to 450,000 distinct CDR3 sequences, less than 25% of them found once; the top ten carry 8.8%. Germline V gene data show CDR1 as SGHRS and CDR2 as YFSETQ. The CDR3 has 15 amino acids. Trimming cost V 2 bases and J 4 bases; bases outside gene matches: 7. This chain links TRBV5-1 with TRBJ2-3; TRBD1 matches at 7 bases. This TCR came from an adult woman who had mild COVID-19 (a few samples of this study predate the infection). Cell type and time point are not known. The sample consisted of PBMCs or a T cell subset sorted from them (not recorded which). CDR3: CASSFRQGGSDTQYF. The CDR3 bases are TGCGCCAGCAGCTTCAGACAGGGCGGATCAGATACGCAGTATTTT.